This TCR beta chain was identified in a study of T cell responses to AZD1222 COVID-19 vaccine. Points from the study as a whole: Donor demographics were predominantly white British with a female majority; clonal diversity may be underestimated. Spike-specific TCR depth and breadth grew after two AZD1222 doses. Repertoires were collected only later (after the peak T cell response had occurred).

Profiling relied on immunoSEQ multiplex PCR, and the TCRdb table lists in-frame clones only, not all of them. The sample gives 70,000 to 85,000 clones, around 86% of which show up once; roughly 2.7% is in the top ten. As regards this clone: Its cognate antigen is unknown.

Germline loops: CDR1 LGHNA, CDR2 YSLEER. CDR3 length: 15 residues. Trimming cost V 1 base and J 7 bases, with 13 bases left between them. The material sequenced was peripheral blood, taken on day 0 of AZD1222 vaccination. The chain couples TRBV4-3 to TRBJ2-2; D gene unclear. The receptor was isolated from an adult in good health. The CDR3 nucleotides read TGCGCCAGCAGCCAAGTAACCGGGCGGAACGGGGAGCTGTTTTTT. Protein product: CASSQVTGRNGELFF.